These 17 T cell receptor beta chains were sequenced from one sample in a study of CD8+ T cells in alopecia areata. After isolation, RNA underwent reverse transcription to generate cDNA as the sequencing template. The assay was immunoSEQ multiplex PCR, and TCRdb's table has in-frame clones only and misses some. The sample gives about 120,000 clones, 49% of which show up once; 18% is in the top ten. The sequences come from CD8+ T cells sorted from blood, collected at week 0. These receptor sequences come from a human donor with alopecia areata.

This clone was recorded once. The chain links TRBV29-1 to TRBJ2-7; 7 bases line up with TRBD1. Germline V CDR1 and CDR2: SQVTM, ANQGSEA. Losses at the gene ends were 1 base for V and 5 bases for J; bases not matched to a gene: 5. The CDR3 extends over 13 amino acids. The CDR3 DNA follows: TGCAGCGTTGAAGGCCAGGGGGTCAACGAGCAGTACTTC. Translated: CSVEGQGVNEQYF.

The chain links TRBV13 to TRBJ2-7; D remains unclear. Trimming shortened V by 10 bases and J by 1 base, and 14 bases separated the two germline ends. The CDR3 loop spans 13 amino acids. Germline loops: CDR1 PRHDT, CDR2 FYEKMQ (reference sequence). The CDR3, as DNA: TGTGCCACCGCGATTTTCGGGTCCTACGAGCAGTACTTC. Its translation: CATAIFGSYEQYF. Combining the CDR3 with reference TRBV13 and TRBJ2-7 gives the whole variable domain AAGVIQSPRHLIKEKRETATLKCYPIPRHDTVYWYQQGPGQDPQFLISFYEKMQSDKGSIPDRFSAQQFSDYHSELNMSSLELGDSALYFCATAIFGSYEQYFGPGTRLTVT.

This clone was recorded once. The chain is built from TRBV30 and TRBJ1-1; no clear D. The CDR3 extends over 12 amino acids. CDR1 and CDR2 from the germline V gene are GTSNPN and SVGIG (reference sequence). V lost 3 bases and J 3 bases, leaving 8 bases between the germline ends. The CDR3 DNA is TGTGCCTGGAGCCCCCATGACACTGAAGCTTTCTTT. As protein: CAWSPHDTEAFF. Using reference TRBV30 and TRBJ1-1 for the parts outside the CDR3, the full variable domain is SQTIHQWPATLVQPVGSPLSLECTVEGTSNPNLYWYRQAAGRGLQLLFYSVGIGQISSEVPQNLSASRPQDRQFILSSKKLLLSDSGFYLCAWSPHDTEAFFGQGTRLTVV.

This clone was recorded only once. The gene calls are TRBV15 and TRBJ1-1, with D possibly matching TRBD1 (6 bases). V was cut by 8 bases and J by 3 bases, with 16 bases left in between. This CDR3 is 14 amino acids long. From germline, CDR1 is LNHNV and CDR2 YYDKDF (reference sequence). The CDR3 region has the DNA TGTGCCACCGCCCCCCCTTACAGGGACACTGAAGCTTTCTTT. It yields the protein CATAPPYRDTEAFF.

This chain joins TRBV27 and TRBJ1-5; D not resolved. Trimming took off 3 bases at V and 4 bases at J, with 10 bases between the two ends. The germline V gene encodes CDR1 MNHEY and CDR2 SMNVEV (reference sequence). The CDR3 runs to 14 residues. The CDR3 sequence: CASSLAGTNQPQHF. The CDR3 region has the DNA TGTGCCAGCAGTTTGGCAGGTACGAATCAGCCCCAGCATTTT.

V usage is TRBV4-1 and J usage is TRBJ1-2, with D perhaps TRBD1 (5 bases). V dropped 0 bases and J dropped 2 bases, with 7 bases sitting between them. In germline, CDR1 is MGHRA, CDR2 YSYEKL. This CDR3 region has 14 residues. The CDR3 bases are TGCGCCAGCAGCCAAGAGGGACGGAACTATGGCTACACCTTC. It specifies CASSQEGRNYGYTF.

This chain connects TRBV29-1 to TRBJ2-1, with D possibly TRBD1 on 6 matching bases. Germline V gene data show CDR1 as SQVTM and CDR2 as ANQGSEA. The V end was cut by 2 bases, the J end by 8 bases, with 10 bases between. The CDR3 is 12 residues long. CDR3 protein: CSVETGSHEQFF. The CDR3 DNA reads as TGCAGCGTTGAAACAGGGTCCCATGAGCAGTTCTTC.

This chain links TRBV5-1 with TRBJ1-1, with D possibly matching TRBD1 (5 bases). The germline V and J ends were trimmed by 4 bases and 1 base, with 11 bases remaining between them. The CDR3 consists of 14 residues. Germline V gives CDR1 SGHRS, CDR2 YFSETQ. CDR3 in amino acids: CASSKGTGNTEAFF. The CDR3 DNA reads TGCGCCAGCAGCAAAGGGACGGGGAACACTGAAGCTTTCTTT.

The V and J genes are TRBV6-5 and TRBJ1-6; 9 positions agree with TRBD1. J lost 3 bases, V lost 7 bases, and 1 base had no gene match. Germline CDR1 reads MNHEY; CDR2 reads SVGAGI. This CDR3 is built from 14 residues. The CDR3 bases are TGTGCCAGCAAGACAGGGGGCTATAATTCACCCCTCCACTTT. This translates into CASKTGGYNSPLHF.

V usage is TRBV6-1 and J usage is TRBJ2-7, with unresolved D. CDR3 size: 14 residues. Germline CDR1 and CDR2: MNHNS and SASEGT. Trimming shortened V by 1 base and J by 0 bases, and 7 bases separated the two germline ends. The CDR3 loop is CASSEGPSSYEQYF. CDR3 coding DNA: TGTGCCAGCAGTGAAGGGCCCAGCTCCTACGAGCAGTACTTC.

This sequence joins TRBV4-1 and TRBJ1-5; 10 nucleotides line up with TRBD1. The trim removed 3 bases at V and 0 bases at J, leaving 2 bases unmatched. Germline CDR1 is MGHRA and CDR2 is YSYEKL. The CDR3 length is 16 residues. The CDR3 protein is CASSHRQGASNQPQHF. The DNA for the CDR3 is TGCGCCAGCAGCCATAGACAGGGGGCTAGCAATCAGCCCCAGCATTTT.

The genes are TRBV7-9 and TRBJ2-6; D is unclear. CDR1 SEHNR and CDR2 FQNEAQ come from the germline V gene (reference sequence). The V end was cut by 5 bases, the J end by 0 bases, with 11 bases between. The CDR3 covers 16 residues. CDR3 coding DNA: TGTGCCAGCAGCAGCTCTAGTTTCTCTGGGGCCAACGTCCTGACTTTC. Amino acids: CASSSSSFSGANVLTF.

The CDR3 spells CASSLSPGVDTQYF. The CDR3 DNA reads as TGTGCCAGCAGTTTATCACCTGGTGTTGATACGCAGTATTTT. This chain connects TRBV27 to TRBJ2-3, with no clear D. Germline V gene lookup returns CDR1 MNHEY and CDR2 SMNVEV (reference sequence). CDR3 length: 14 residues. V was pared by 0 bases and J by 6 bases, with 10 bases between.

This sequence joins TRBV6-5 and TRBJ1-2; D possibly corresponds to TRBD1 (5 bases). V shed 7 bases and J shed 5 bases, with 14 bases lying between them. The CDR3 spans 13 residues. CDR1 MNHEY and CDR2 SVGAGI come from the germline V gene. In nucleotides, the CDR3 is TGTGCCAGCACCGACAGAATTTCTTATGGCTACACCTTC. Its protein product is CASTDRISYGYTF.

This sequence joins TRBV7-3 and TRBJ2-1; tentative D call: TRBD2 (5 bases). The V gene lost 0 bases and the J gene lost 5 bases, with 11 bases spanning the gap. The germline gives CDR1 SGHTA, CDR2 FQGTGA. This CDR3 comprises 15 residues. The CDR3 coding sequence is TGTGCCAGCAGCTTAACGGCACGGGATCACAATGAGCAGTTCTTC. It codes for CASSLTARDHNEQFF.

The chain recombines TRBV7-2 with TRBJ2-7; D call uncertain. The CDR3 spans 12 residues. V shed 5 bases and J shed 2 bases, with 7 bases lying between them. Germline loops: CDR1 SGHTA, CDR2 FQGNSA. CDR3 in amino acids: CASSPQPYEQYF. The CDR3 bases are TGTGCCAGCAGCCCACAACCCTACGAGCAGTACTTC. Looking up the rest from reference TRBV7-2 and TRBJ2-7 gives the full variable domain: GAGVSQSPSNKVTEKGKDVELRCDPISGHTALYWYRQSLGQGLEFLIYFQGNSAPDKSGLPSDRFSAERTGGSVSTLTIQRTQQEDSAVYLCASSPQPYEQYFGPGTRLTVT.

The chain employs TRBV29-1 and TRBJ2-3; D is unresolved. Germline lookup yields CDR1 SQVTM and CDR2 ANQGSEA. CDR3 length equals 13 residues. V dropped 4 bases and J dropped 0 bases, with 8 bases sitting between them. The CDR3 protein is CSVGGGSTDTQYF. CDR3 nucleotide sequence: TGCAGCGTTGGCGGTGGAAGCACAGATACGCAGTATTTT.